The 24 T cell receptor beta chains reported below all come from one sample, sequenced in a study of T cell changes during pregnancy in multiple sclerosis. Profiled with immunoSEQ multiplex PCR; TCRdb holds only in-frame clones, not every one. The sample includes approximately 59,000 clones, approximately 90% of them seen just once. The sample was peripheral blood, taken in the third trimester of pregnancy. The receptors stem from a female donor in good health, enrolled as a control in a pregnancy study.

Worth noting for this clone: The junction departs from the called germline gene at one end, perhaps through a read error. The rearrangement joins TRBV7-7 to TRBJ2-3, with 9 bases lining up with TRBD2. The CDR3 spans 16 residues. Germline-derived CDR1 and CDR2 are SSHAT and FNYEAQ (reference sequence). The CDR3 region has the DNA TGTGCTAGCAGCCCCCTGGCGGGGGGGCCAACAGATACGCAGTATTTT. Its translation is CASSPLAGGPTDTQYF.

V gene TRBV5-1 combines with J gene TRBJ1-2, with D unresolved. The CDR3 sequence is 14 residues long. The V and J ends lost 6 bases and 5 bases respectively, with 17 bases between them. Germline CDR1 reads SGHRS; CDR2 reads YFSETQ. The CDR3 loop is CASKYEPGKYGYTF. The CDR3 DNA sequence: TGCGCCAGCAAATACGAACCCGGGAAATATGGCTACACCTTC.

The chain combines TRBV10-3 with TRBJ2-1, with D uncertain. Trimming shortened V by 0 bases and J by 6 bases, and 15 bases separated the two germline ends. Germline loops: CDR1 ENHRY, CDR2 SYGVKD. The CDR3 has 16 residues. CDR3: CAISESGRLRPNEQFF. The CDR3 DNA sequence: TGTGCCATCAGTGAGTCGGGCAGGTTACGACCCAATGAGCAGTTCTTC.

The CDR3 nucleotides are TGTGCCAGCAAGGCGGGTATTGTGGGCAATCAGCCCCAGCATTTT. Amino acid sequence: CASKAGIVGNQPQHF. The chain uses TRBV6-5 and TRBJ1-5; D unresolved. Germline assignment: CDR1 MNHEY and CDR2 SVGAGI. The CDR3 spans 15 residues. Trimming stripped 7 bases from V and 2 bases from J, with 15 bases between.

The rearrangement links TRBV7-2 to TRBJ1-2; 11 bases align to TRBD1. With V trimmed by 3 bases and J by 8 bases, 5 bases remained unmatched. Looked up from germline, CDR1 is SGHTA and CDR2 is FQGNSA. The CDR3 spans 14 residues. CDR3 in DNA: TGTGCCAGCAGCTTCGGACAGGGGGCGGGAGGCTACACCTTC. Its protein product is CASSFGQGAGGYTF.

In nucleotides, the CDR3 is TGTGCCACCAGCACCCGGACTAGCGGGGGGGCGACAGATACGCAGTATTTT. This gives the protein CATSTRTSGGATDTQYF. The V and J genes are TRBV15 and TRBJ2-3, with 15 bases that match TRBD2. This CDR3 comprises 17 residues. CDR1 is LNHNV and CDR2 is YYDKDF in the germline V gene (reference sequence). J gave up 3 bases and V 4 bases, and 5 bases lay outside the gene matches. Looking up the rest from reference TRBV15 and TRBJ2-3 gives the full variable domain: DAMVIQNPRYQVTQFGKPVTLSCSQTLNHNVMYWYQQKSSQAPKLLFHYYDKDFNNEADTPDNFQSRRPNTSFCFLDIRSPGLGDTAMYLCATSTRTSGGATDTQYFGPGTRLTVL.

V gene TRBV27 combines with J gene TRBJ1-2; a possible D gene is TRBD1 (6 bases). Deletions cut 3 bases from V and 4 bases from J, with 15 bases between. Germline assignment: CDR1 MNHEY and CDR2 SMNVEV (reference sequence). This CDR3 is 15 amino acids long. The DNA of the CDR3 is TGTGCCAGCAGTTTTCTCTCAGGGGACCCCTATGGCTACACCTTC. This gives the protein CASSFLSGDPYGYTF.

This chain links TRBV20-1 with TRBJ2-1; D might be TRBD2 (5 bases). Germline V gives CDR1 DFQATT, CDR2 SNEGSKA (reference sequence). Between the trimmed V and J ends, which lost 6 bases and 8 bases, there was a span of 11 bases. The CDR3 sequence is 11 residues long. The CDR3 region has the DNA TGCAGTGCGGAAAGCGGCGATGAGCAGTTCTTC. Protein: CSAESGDEQFF.

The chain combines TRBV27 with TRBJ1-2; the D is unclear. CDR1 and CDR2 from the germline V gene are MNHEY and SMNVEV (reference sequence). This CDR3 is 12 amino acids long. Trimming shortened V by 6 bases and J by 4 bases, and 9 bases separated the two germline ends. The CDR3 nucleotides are TGTGCCAGCAGGAACACCTTCTATGGCTACACCTTC. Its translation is CASRNTFYGYTF.

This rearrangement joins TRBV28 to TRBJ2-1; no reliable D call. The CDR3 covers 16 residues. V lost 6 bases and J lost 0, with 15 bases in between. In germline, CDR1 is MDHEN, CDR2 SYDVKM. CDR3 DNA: TGTGCCAGCAGAGCCGCGGTTGCCTTCTCCTACAATGAGCAGTTCTTC. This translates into CASRAAVAFSYNEQFF.

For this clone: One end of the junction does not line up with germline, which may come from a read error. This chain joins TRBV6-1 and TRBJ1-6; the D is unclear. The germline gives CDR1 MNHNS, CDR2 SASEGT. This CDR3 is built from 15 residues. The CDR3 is CASREGGSYNSPLHF. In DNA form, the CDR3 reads TGTGCCAGCAGGGAAGGAGGCTCCTATAATTCACCCCTCCACTTT.

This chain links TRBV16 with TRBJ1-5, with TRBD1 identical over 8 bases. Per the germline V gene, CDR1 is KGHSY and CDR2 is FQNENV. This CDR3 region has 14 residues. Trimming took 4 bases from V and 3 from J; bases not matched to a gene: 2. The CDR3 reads CASSRTGNNQPQHF. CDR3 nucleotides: TGTGCCAGCAGCCGGACAGGGAACAATCAGCCCCAGCATTTT.

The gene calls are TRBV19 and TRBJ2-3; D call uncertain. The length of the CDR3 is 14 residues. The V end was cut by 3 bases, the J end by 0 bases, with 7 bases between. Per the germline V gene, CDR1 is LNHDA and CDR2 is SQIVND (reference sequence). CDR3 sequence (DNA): TGTGCCAGTAGTATTGGGCACAGCACAGATACGCAGTATTTT. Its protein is CASSIGHSTDTQYF.

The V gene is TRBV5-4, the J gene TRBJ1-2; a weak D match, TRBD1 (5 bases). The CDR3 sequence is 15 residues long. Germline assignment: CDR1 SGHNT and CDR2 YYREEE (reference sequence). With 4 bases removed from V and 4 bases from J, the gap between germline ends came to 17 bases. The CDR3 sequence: CASSLEQGRGYGYTF. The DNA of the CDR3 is TGTGCCAGCAGCCTCGAGCAGGGTAGGGGCTATGGCTACACCTTC.

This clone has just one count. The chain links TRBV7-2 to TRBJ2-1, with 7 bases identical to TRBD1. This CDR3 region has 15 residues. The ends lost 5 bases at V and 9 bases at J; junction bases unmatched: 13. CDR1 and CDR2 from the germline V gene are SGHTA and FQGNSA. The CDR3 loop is CASSQGDTARGEQFF. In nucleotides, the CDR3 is TGTGCCAGCAGCCAGGGGGACACGGCCAGGGGTGAGCAGTTCTTC.

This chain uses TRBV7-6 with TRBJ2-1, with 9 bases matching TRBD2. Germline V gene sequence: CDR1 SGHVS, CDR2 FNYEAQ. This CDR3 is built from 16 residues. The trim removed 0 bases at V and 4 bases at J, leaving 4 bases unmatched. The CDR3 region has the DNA TGTGCCAGCAGCTTAGCGGCTGCGGGGGGGTACAATGAGCAGTTCTTC. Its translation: CASSLAAAGGYNEQFF.

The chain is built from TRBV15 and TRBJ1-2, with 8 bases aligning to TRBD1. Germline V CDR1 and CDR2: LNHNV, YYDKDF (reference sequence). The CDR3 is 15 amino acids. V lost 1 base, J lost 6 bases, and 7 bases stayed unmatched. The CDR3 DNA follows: TGTGCCACCAGCAGAGGGGTGTGGGACAGGAATGGCTACACCTTC. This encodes CATSRGVWDRNGYTF. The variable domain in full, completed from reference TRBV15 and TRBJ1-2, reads DAMVIQNPRYQVTQFGKPVTLSCSQTLNHNVMYWYQQKSSQAPKLLFHYYDKDFNNEADTPDNFQSRRPNTSFCFLDIRSPGLGDTAMYLCATSRGVWDRNGYTFGSGTRLTVV.

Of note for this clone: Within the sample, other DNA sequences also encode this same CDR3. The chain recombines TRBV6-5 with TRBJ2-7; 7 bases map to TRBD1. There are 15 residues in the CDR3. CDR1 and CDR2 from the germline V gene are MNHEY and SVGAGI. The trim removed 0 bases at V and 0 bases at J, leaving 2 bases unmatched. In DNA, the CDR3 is TGTGCCAGCAGTTACTCGAACAGGGGCTCCTACGAGCAGTACTTC. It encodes CASSYSNRGSYEQYF.

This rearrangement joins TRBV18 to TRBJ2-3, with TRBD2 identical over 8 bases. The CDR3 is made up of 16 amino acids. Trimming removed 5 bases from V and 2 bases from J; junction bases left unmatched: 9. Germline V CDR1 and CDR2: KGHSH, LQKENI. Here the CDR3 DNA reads TGTGCCAGCTCAGCTTATAGCGGGGACTCCACAGATACGCAGTATTTT. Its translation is CASSAYSGDSTDTQYF.

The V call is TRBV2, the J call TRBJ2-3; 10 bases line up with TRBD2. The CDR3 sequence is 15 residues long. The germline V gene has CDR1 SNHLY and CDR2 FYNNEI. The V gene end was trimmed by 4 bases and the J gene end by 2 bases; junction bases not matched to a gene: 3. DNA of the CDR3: TGTGCCAGCAGTGTTAGCGGGGGGTTCACAGATACGCAGTATTTT. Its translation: CASSVSGGFTDTQYF.

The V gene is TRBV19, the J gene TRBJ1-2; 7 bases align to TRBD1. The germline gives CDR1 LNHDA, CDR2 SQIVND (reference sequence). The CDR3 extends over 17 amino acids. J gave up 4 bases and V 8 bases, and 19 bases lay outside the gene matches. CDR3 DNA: TGTGCCAGTCCCGGGGCTCCAGACAGGGCTCAGACCTATGGCTACACCTTC. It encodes CASPGAPDRAQTYGYTF.

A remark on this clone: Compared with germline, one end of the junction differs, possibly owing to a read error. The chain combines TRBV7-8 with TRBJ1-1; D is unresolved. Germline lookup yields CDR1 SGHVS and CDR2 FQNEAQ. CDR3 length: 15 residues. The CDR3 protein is CASSLGRVLKTEAFF. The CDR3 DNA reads TGTGCCAGCAGCTTAGGGAGGGTTTTGAAGACTGAAGCTTTCTTT.

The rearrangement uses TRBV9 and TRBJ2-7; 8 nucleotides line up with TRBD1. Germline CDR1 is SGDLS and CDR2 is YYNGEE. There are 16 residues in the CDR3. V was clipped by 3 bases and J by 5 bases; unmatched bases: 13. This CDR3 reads CASSERGQGRLHEQYF. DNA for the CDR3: TGTGCCAGCAGCGAGAGAGGACAGGGACGTCTTCACGAGCAGTACTTC. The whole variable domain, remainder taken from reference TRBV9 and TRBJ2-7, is DSGVTQTPKHLITATGQRVTLRCSPRSGDLSVYWYQQSLDQGLQFLIQYYNGEERAKGNILERFSAQQFPDLHSELNLSSLELGDSALYFCASSERGQGRLHEQYFGPGTRLTVT.

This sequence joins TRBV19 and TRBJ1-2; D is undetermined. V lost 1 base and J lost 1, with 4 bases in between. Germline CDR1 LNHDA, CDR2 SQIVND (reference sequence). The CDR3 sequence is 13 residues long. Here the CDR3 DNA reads TGTGCCAGTAGTATAGGGAGTAACTATGGCTACACCTTC. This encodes CASSIGSNYGYTF.